Given below is one TCR beta chain in context. Its antigen is unidentified. This record comes from a study of a mutant IDH1 vaccine in newly diagnosed glioma. Across the whole study: Treated patients had a mean age of around 40 years and a roughly 62% male, roughly 40% female split.

Sequencing used immunoSEQ multiplex PCR; TCRdb keeps in-frame clones, though not all of them. The repertoire consists of 69,000 or so clones, with around 86% occurring once and the leading ten covering 2% to 2.5%. V shed 1 base and J shed 0 bases, with 10 bases lying between them. The CDR3 spans 15 residues. Germline assignment: CDR1 SGHDT and CDR2 YYEEEE. The sample's time point: week 35, safety follow-up. Mutant IDH1 20-mer peptide, at 300 ug, made up each vaccine dose, with topical imiquimod. The material was PBMCs, obtained from a glioma patient whose treatment included an IDH1 peptide vaccine. This receptor was obtained from a young man with glioma. The chain joins TRBV5-6 to TRBJ1-1; D is possibly TRBD1 (5 bases). CDR3 nucleotides: TGTGCCAGCAGCTTGTTTGGGGGAATGAACACTGAAGCTTTCTTT. It is translated as CASSLFGGMNTEAFF. The variable domain in full, completed from reference TRBV5-6 and TRBJ1-1, reads DAGVTQSPTHLIKTRGQQVTLRCSPKSGHDTVSWYQQALGQGPQFIFQYYEEEERQRGNFPDRFSGHQFPNYSSELNVNALLLGDSALYLCASSLFGGMNTEAFFGQGTRLTVV.